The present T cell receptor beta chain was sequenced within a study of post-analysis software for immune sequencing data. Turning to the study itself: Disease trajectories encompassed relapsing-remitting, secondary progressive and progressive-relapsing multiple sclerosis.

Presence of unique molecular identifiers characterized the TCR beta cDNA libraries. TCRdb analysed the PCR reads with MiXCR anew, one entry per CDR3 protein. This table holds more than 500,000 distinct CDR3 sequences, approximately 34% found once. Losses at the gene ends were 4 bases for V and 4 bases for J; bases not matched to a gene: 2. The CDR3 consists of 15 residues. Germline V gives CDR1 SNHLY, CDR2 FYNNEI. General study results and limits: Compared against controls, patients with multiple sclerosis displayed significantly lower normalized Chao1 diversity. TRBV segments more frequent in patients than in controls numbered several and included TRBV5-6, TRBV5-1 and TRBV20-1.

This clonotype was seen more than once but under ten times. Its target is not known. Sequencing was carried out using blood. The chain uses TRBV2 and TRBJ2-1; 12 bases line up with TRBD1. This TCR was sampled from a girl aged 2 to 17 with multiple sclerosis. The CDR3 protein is CASSGDRGPYNEQFF. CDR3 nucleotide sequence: TGTGCCAGCAGTGGGGACAGGGGGCCTTACAATGAGCAGTTCTTC.